This T cell receptor (beta chain) was observed in a study of cytomegalovirus exposure and HLA in healthy donors. General study findings and limits: There were approximately 150 TCR beta chains listed as cytomegalovirus-associated. CMV antigen specificity was confirmed in vitro for a few CMV-associated chains.

Vbeta (60) and Jbeta (13) primers were used in the PCR. Assay used: immunoSEQ multiplex PCR; TCRdb lists only in-frame clones, some missing. Recorded for this sample: some 110,000 clones. The CDR3 is 15 amino acids. The trim removed 2 bases at V and 1 base at J, leaving 4 bases unmatched. Germline CDR1 reads MNHEY; CDR2 reads SVGAGI. As concerns this clone: The antigen remains unidentified.

This sequence was found in a man aged 30 to 39 in good health and CMV-seronegative. V gene TRBV6-5 combines with J gene TRBJ2-7; 8 bases map to TRBD2. Material for sequencing was PBMCs. The chain's CDR3 is CASSYVAGRSYEQYF. CDR3 coding DNA: TGTGCCAGCAGTTACGTAGCGGGAAGATCCTACGAGCAGTACTTC.